This T cell receptor (beta chain) was profiled in a study of shared clonotypes between healthy human individuals. Measured with immunoSEQ multiplex PCR; TCRdb has only the in-frame clones, and not every one. The sample includes about 2.4 million clones, over 85% of them seen just once. The CDR3 length is 14 residues. V was clipped by 3 bases and J by 9 bases, with 15 bases between them. From germline, CDR1 is SEHNR and CDR2 FQNEAQ (reference sequence). This clonotype originated in a man between 18 and 29 years old in good health. Some clones in this sample may be carry-over from other donors' samples. The chain uses TRBV7-9 and TRBJ2-1; possibly TRBD1 or TRBD2 for D (5 bases each). The sequencing input was naive CD4+ T cells from PBMCs. Subset reported: CD45RA+ positively selected. This CDR3 reads CASSFSGKRGEQFF. CDR3 bases: TGTGCCAGCAGCTTTTCCGGGAAAAGGGGTGAGCAGTTCTTC.